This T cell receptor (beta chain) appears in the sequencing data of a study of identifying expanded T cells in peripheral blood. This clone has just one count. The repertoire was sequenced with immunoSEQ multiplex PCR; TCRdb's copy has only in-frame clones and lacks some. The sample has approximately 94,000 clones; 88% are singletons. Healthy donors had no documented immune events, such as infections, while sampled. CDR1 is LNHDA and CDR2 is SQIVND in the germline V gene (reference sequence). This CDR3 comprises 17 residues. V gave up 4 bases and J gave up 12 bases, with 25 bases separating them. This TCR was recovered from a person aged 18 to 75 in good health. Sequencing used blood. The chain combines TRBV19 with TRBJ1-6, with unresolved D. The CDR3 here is CASSTTQFDTVSKPLHF. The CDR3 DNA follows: TGTGCCAGTAGTACTACTCAATTTGATACCGTGAGTAAACCCCTCCACTTT.